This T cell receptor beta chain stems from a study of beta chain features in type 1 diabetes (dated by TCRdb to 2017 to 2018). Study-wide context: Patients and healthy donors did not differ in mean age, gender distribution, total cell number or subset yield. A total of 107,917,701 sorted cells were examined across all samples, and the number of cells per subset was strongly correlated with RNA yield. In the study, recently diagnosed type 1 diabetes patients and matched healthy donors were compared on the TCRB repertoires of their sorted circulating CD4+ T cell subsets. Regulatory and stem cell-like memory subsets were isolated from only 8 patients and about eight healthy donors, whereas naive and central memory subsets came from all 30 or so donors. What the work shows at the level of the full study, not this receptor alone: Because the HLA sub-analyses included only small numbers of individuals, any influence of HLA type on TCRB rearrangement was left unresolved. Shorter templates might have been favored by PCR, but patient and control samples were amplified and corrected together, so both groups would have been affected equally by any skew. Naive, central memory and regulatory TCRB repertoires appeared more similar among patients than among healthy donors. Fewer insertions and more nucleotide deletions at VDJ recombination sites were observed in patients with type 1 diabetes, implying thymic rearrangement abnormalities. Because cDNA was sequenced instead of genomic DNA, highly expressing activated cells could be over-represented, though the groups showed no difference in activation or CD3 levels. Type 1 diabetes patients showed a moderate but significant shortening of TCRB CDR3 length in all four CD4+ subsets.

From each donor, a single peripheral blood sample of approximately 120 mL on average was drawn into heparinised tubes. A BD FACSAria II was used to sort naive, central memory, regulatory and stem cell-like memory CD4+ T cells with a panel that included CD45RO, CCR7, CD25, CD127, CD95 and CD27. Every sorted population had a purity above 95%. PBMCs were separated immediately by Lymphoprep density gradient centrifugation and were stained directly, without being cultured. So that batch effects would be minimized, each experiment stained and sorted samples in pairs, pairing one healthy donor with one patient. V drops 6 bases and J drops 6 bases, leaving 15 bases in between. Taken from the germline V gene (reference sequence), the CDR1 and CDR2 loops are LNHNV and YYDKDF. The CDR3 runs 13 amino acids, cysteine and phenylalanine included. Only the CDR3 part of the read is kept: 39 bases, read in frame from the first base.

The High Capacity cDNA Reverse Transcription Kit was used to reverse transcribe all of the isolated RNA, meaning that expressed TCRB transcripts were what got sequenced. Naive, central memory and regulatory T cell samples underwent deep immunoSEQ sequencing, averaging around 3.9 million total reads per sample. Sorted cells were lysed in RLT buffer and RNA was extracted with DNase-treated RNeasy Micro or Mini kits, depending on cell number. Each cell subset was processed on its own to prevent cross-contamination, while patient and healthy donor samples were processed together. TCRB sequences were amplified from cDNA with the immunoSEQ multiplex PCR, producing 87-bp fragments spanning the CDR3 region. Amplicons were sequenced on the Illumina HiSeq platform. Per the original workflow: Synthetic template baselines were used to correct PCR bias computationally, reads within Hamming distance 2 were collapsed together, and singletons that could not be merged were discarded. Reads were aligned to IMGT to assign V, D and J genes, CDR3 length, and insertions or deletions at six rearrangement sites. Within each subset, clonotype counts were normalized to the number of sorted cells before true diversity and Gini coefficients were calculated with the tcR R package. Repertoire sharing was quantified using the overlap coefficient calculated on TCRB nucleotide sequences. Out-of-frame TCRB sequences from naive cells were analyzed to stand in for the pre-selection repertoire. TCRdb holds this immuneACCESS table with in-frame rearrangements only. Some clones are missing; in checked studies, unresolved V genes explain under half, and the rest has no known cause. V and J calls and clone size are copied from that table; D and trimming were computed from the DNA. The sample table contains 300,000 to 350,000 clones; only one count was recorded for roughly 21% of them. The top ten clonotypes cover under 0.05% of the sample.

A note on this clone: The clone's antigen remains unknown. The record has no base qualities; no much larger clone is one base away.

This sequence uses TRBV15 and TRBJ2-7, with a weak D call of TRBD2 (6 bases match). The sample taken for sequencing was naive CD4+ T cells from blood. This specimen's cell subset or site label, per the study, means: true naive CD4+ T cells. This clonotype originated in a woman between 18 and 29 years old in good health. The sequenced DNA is TGTGCCACCAGTCTGGACGGGAGCTCCGAGCAGTACTTC. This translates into CATSLDGSSEQYF.